This record covers a single T cell receptor (beta chain). How the authors handled the data: Researchers report that nucleated cell counts were estimated from reference gene primer amplification. Generated by immunoSEQ multiplex PCR, the TCRdb table keeps only in-frame clones and is missing some. V, J and clone size are taken as reported in that table, and D and trimming were inferred from the DNA itself. The profile shows about 210,000 clones, approximately 88% of them singletons. Everyone who took part was roughly 18 to 89 years old, and they came from about two dozen US areas. This entry belongs to a study of blood T cell repertoires in COVID-19. Study-level information: Samples of COVID-19 (acute and convalescent) were obtained from the United States, Italy and Spain. PBMCs, B-cell-depleted T cells, or T cells were the source of the cDNA or gDNA that made up the material.

Germline V gives CDR1 SGDLS, CDR2 YYNGEE. This CDR3 spans 14 amino acids. Trimming took off 2 bases at V and 3 bases at J, with 9 bases between the two ends. Sequencing was carried out using PBMCs or T cells enriched from blood (not recorded which). The sequence was collected from a man aged 18 to 35 with acute COVID-19. The chain recombines TRBV9 with TRBJ1-3, with D possibly being TRBD1 (6 bases). CDR3 in amino acids: CASSVAGVGNTIYF. CDR3 nucleotide sequence: TGTGCCAGCAGCGTCGCAGGGGTTGGAAACACCATATATTTT.